This entry concerns a single T cell receptor beta chain. Its antigen specificity is not known. Base qualities were left out, and no much larger clone turns up one base away. Libraries were made using the immunoSEQ multiplex PCR assay. For the multiplex PCR, a mixture combining 60 forward primers for TCR Vbeta segments and 13 reverse primers for TCR Jbeta segments was used. A multiplex PCR assay on genomic DNA amplified the CDR3 region of rearranged TCR beta genes. The Illumina HiSeq System was used to sequence the amplified TCR beta libraries as 87-base-pair reads. Processing in the source paper ran as follows. In a later analysis, tens of millions of unique TCR beta chains were counted across the 690 or so repertoires, and roughly 11 million of these chains were shared by at least two donors. Raw reads were error-corrected and collapsed into unique sequences by a nearest-neighbor algorithm in which closely related sequences were merged to remove PCR and sequencing errors. V, D and J gene segments were assigned by aligning CDR3 sequences to IMGT reference sequences. Each retained sequence needed at least a six-nucleotide match to both a V gene segment and a J gene segment. A rearrangement counted as productive if the CDR3 had no stop codons and remained in frame with V and J, and every other rearrangement counted as non-productive. Following IMGT convention, CDR3 was defined as the stretch from the second conserved V-encoded cysteine up to the conserved J-encoded phenylalanine. The earlier analysis of some 600 of the donors excluded sequences that lacked an unambiguous match to a single V gene segment. An earlier analysis of about 590 of the donors classified V segments as functional when productive rearrangements were above 56.7% and as segregating when the standard deviation between donors was above 5%. A statistical classification framework was developed to diagnose cytomegalovirus status using the catalog of TCR beta chain sequences. A later analysis assigned V and J genes by comparing TCR nucleotide sequences with IMGT/GENE-DB human TR gene sequences. A later analysis assigned CDR3 sequences and most-parsimonious VDJ recombination scenarios with the TCRdist pipeline. In a later analysis, every TCR beta chain was defined by the combination of its CDR3 amino acid sequence and its V-gene family, and reads without a unique V-gene family were dropped. To address suspected cross-contamination and a sequencing artifact, a later analysis removed 450 to 700 highly shared, low-generation-probability nucleotide sequences. For each public chain, a later analysis derived a clonal expansion index from normalized ranks of inferred template counts within each repertoire. A later analysis computed generation probabilities with a VDJ recombination model fitted to out-of-frame rearrangements, and checked the results against IGoR. In a later analysis, hypergeometric tests were used to score TCR-TCR, TCR-HLA and TCR-CMV co-occurrence, with a repertoire-size bias correction applied to TCR pairs. A later analysis estimated false discovery rates by permuting HLA or CMV assignments 20 times. In a later analysis, co-occurring TCRs were grouped with DBSCAN, and TCRdist sequence similarity was added when clustering was performed within HLA-allele-positive subsets. Co-occurrence clustering excluded repertoires with fewer than 30,000 or more than 120,000 public chains, plus five with anomalous nucleotide sharing. Held by TCRdb, this immuneACCESS table contains in-frame sequences only and omits some clones. Under half of the omission traces to an unresolved V gene where checked; the cause of the rest is unknown. That table supplies the V and J calls and clone size; D and trimming were determined from the DNA. The sample has about 110,000 clones on record, approximately 83% of them singletons. Of the sample, around 1.9% falls within the top ten clones.

This sample is part of a study of cytomegalovirus exposure and HLA in healthy donors (TCRdb year 2017). With respect to the entire study: An earlier analysis of under 600 of the donors reported roughly 270 Gb of sequence data and about 100 million unique TCR beta sequences from approximately 180 million T cells. In addition to the first cohort of 666 subjects, a separate validation cohort of approximately 120 different subjects was used. In the later analysis, no new phenotypic data were used to find candidate immune exposures; instead, reliance was placed on TCR beta sequences and their occurrence across donors. Class I and class II HLA loci were covered by the typing at four-digit resolution. A later genetic analysis used genome-wide SNP genotypes for about three fifths of the 666 donors, treating that subset as a discovery cohort. An earlier analysis of about 600 of the donors used high-throughput TCR beta sequencing to judge whether each TCR beta V gene segment behaved as functional or pseudogenic. Roughly 300 gigabases of sequencing data and tens of millions of unique TCR sequences were included in an early release covering 500 to 750 HLA-typed donors. The study was designed to test whether signatures of past pathogen exposure could be identified by cataloging public T cell receptors. Among about 360 genotyped donors of the cohort, an average of about 240,000 unique TCR beta nucleotide sequences were sequenced per donor, around 20% of them non-productive. The T cell repertoires of under 750 subjects were profiled by immunosequencing and related to cytomegalovirus serostatus. Because of strong linkage in the cohort, roughly five DR-DQ haplotypes were treated as single units for association and clustering. Donor age, sex, ethnicity and CMV serostatus were collected together with the repertoire data. The genetic ancestry cluster associated with self-reported Caucasian donors included 70% to 85% of the 398 genotyped donors. To predict cytomegalovirus infection status, the study brought together high-throughput TCR immunosequencing, statistical association of individual TCRs with disease status, and machine learning. All discovery cohort repertoires had been generated on a single sequencing platform. The number of donors typed differed by locus, with roughly 629-640 for A, B, C, DRB1 and DQB1, roughly 520 for DQA1, over 600 for DPA1, and some 440 for DPB1. A later analysis re-examined previously published TCR beta repertoires from just over 650 donors and added high-resolution HLA genotyping to investigate patterns of TCR occurrence.

The cohort consisted of 666 healthy bone marrow donors. All cohort members were sampled while nominally healthy, although unrecorded immune exposures were likely present. The donor tested CMV seronegative and was one of the 352 seronegative cohort members. Every donor gave a peripheral blood sample, and the peripheral blood mononuclear cells from that sample were used for TCR beta sequencing. Genomic DNA was extracted from the blood cell samples with the Qiagen DNeasy Blood Extraction Kit. For CDR1 and CDR2, the germline V gene lists SNHLY and FYNNEI. The CDR3 spans 14 residues, from the cysteine through the phenylalanine. Of the read, only the CDR3 DNA is kept; its 42 bases are in frame from base 1. V gives up 4 bases and J gives up 6 bases, and the segment between their germline ends measures 15 bases. Beyond this particular receptor, the publication reports: Compared with equally common non-associated chains, HLA-associated TCR beta chains in a later analysis were more clonally expanded and had lower generation probabilities. According to a later genetic analysis, donors in an Asian-associated ancestry cluster had fewer N-insertions in productive TCRs than the roughly 700-donor mean. Three of the identified cytomegalovirus-associated TCR beta chains were confirmed in vitro to be specific for cytomegalovirus antigens. Assigning TCR associations to individual alleles was difficult when HLA alleles, especially DR and DQ, strongly co-occurred. In a later analysis, the rate of TCR association differed among HLA loci, with DRB1 alleles having the most associated TCRs and HLA-C alleles having the fewest. Linkage disequilibrium might explain the correlated functional status among segregating V segments, but an unknown experimental factor could not be excluded. While some public TCRs were present in many individuals, most TCR sequences turned up only very rarely across donors. Only TCR beta chains were sequenced in this cohort, and the absence of alpha or paired-chain data limited detectable features. A later analysis reported that several top co-occurrence clusters appeared linked to parvovirus B19, influenza, CMV and Epstein-Barr virus. Most CMV-associated TCR beta chains appeared to be HLA-restricted in a later analysis, and the HLA associations seemed to be driven largely by CMV exposure. The presence/absence analyses assumed that sequencing depth was roughly uniform across donors, and that assumption may not be true. It was suggested by the authors that the approach could potentially be generalized to other disease states and immunological phenotypes. Broadly in line with IMGT annotations, most TCR beta V segments showed up in productive rearrangements about 87% or about 30% of the time in an earlier analysis of 587 of the donors. In both the original and validation cohorts, the classifier was reported to diagnose cytomegalovirus status with high specificity and sensitivity. Because counts were too low, roughly 16 rarely observed V segments, including chromosome 9 orphons, were excluded from the earlier analysis of around 590 of the donors. A further reported finding was that TCR beta sequences accurately predicted the HLA-A and HLA-B alleles for most subjects in the first cohort. For the cohort, immune exposure information was limited to CMV serostatus. Because HLA typing was missing for some donors at each locus, association tests included only the typed subset. Some IMGT-functional V segments, including TRBV6-2 and TRBV6-3, could not be distinguished by the 87-base-pair reads and were therefore excluded. A cluster of highly shared sequence variants was judged likely to be a technical artifact of the sequencing pipeline. A later genetic analysis associated a missense DCLRE1C variant with V-gene and J-gene trimming of TCR beta chains, and an independent cohort replicated the association. The study gave a list of some 150 TCR beta chains associated with cytomegalovirus. In a later analysis, around 15,000 TCR beta sequences were associated with specific HLA alleles at a false discovery rate of 0.05.

The receptor chain draws on TRBV2 and TRBJ1-2, with TRBD1 tentatively as D gene (6 bases match). Specimen: PBMCs. This receptor was obtained from a man aged 35-49 years in good health and CMV-seronegative. Here is the DNA: TGTGCCAGCAGTGCCCAGGGGCCCACCGATGGCTACACCTTC. Translated, this is CASSAQGPTDGYTF. The variable domain in full, with residues beyond the CDR3 obtained from the reference TRBV2 and TRBJ1-2 genes, is EPEVTQTPSHQVTQMGQEVILRCVPISNHLYFYWYRQILGQKVEFLVSFYNNEISEKSEIFDDQFSVERPDGSNFTLKIRSTKLEDSAMYFCASSAQGPTDGYTFGSGTRLTVV.